This is a list of T cell receptor beta chains from one sample in a study of T cell responses to AZD1222 COVID-19 vaccine. Assay used: immunoSEQ multiplex PCR; TCRdb lists only in-frame clones, some missing. This sample carries about 140,000 clones, 70% to 90% of them seen once, and the ten largest clones take more than 7.5%. The sequences come from peripheral blood, collected 28 days after the second dose of the MenACWY control vaccine. These receptors were obtained from an adult who received the MenACWY meningococcal vaccine as a control. CDR3s include the opening cysteine and the closing phenylalanine or tryptophan. The D gene is left open where the match is weak. Expanded clones are given a class, and other clones once, few, many or no size at all.

j_call clone_size d_call v_call cdr3_aa cdr3_nt
TRBJ1-3 . . TRBV30 CAWSVNGRNTIYF TGTGCCTGGAGTGTAAACGGGAGAAACACCATATATTTT
TRBJ2-3 . . TRBV5-5 CASSLVVARTDTQYF TGTGCCAGCAGCTTGGTGGTAGCCCGCACAGATACGCAGTATTTT
TRBJ2-7 . TRBD1 TRBV10-3 CAMADRGEQYF TGTGCCATGGCGGACAGGGGTGAGCAGTACTTC
TRBJ1-2 once . TRBV28 CASSPTYRVANYGYTF TGTGCCAGCAGTCCAACCTACAGGGTAGCTAACTATGGCTACACCTTC
TRBJ2-6 . . TRBV5-1 CASSLGTRSSGANVLTF TGCGCCAGCAGCTTGGGTACGCGGAGCTCTGGGGCCAACGTCCTGACTTTC
TRBJ2-1 once . TRBV19 CASTPTQRGANEQFF TGTGCCAGTACCCCAACCCAGCGAGGCGCCAATGAGCAGTTCTTC
TRBJ1-1 . . TRBV4-1 CASSQDEWLQGKDTEAFF TGCGCCAGCAGCCAAGATGAGTGGCTACAGGGCAAGGACACTGAAGCTTTCTTT
TRBJ2-1 . . TRBV11-3 CASSPRQEYNEQFF TGTGCCAGCAGCCCACGACAGGAATACAATGAGCAGTTCTTC
TRBJ2-5 . . TRBV3-1/TRBV3-2 CASQSGFGETQYF TGTGCCAGCCAGTCTGGTTTCGGAGAGACCCAGTACTTC
TRBJ1-6 . . TRBV7-9 CASSSLWVGTYNSPLHF TGTGCCAGCAGCTCCCTCTGGGTAGGGACCTATAATTCACCCCTCCACTTT
TRBJ1-3 . . TRBV27 CASSLSGSSGNTIYF TGTGCCAGCAGTTTATCGGGCAGCTCTGGAAACACCATATATTTT
TRBJ2-1 . . TRBV2 CASSGIRGLGNEQFF TGTGCCAGCAGTGGGATCCGGGGCCTAGGCAATGAGCAGTTCTTC
TRBJ2-7 . TRBD1 TRBV19 CASSNRDRQYF TGTGCCAGTAGTAACCGGGACAGACAGTACTTC
TRBJ1-2 . . TRBV30 CAWSILGRVDYGYTF TGTGCCTGGAGTATCCTGGGCAGGGTGGACTATGGCTACACCTTC
TRBJ1-2 . TRBD1 TRBV5-6 CASSLVDPFRDRPYGYTF TGTGCCAGCAGCTTGGTAGATCCTTTCAGGGACAGACCCTATGGCTACACCTTC
TRBJ2-7 . TRBD1 TRBV4-2 CASSQVADFQGADEQYF TGTGCCAGCAGCCAAGTGGCCGATTTTCAGGGGGCGGACGAGCAGTACTTC
TRBJ1-2 . . TRBV5-4 CASSLEREGYGYTF TGTGCCAGCAGCTTGGAAAGGGAGGGCTATGGCTACACCTTC
TRBJ2-7 . . TRBV27 CASSLYRDSYEQYF TGTGCCAGCAGTTTATACAGGGACTCCTACGAGCAGTACTTC
TRBJ1-2 . . TRBV7-9 CASSSRGASISGYTF TGTGCCAGCAGCTCCCGGGGGGCTTCAATTTCGGGCTACACCTTC
TRBJ1-2 . TRBD1 TRBV5-6 CASSWGYRGGRFYTF TGTGCCAGCAGCTGGGGCTACAGGGGAGGCAGGTTTTACACCTTC
TRBJ2-1 . TRBD2 TRBV11-1 CASSGGLAVYNEQFF TGTGCCAGCAGCGGGGGACTAGCGGTCTACAATGAGCAGTTCTTC